The present entry profiles one T cell receptor beta chain with its context. The data derive from a study of blood T cell repertoires in COVID-19. About the research overall: Acute and convalescent COVID-19 specimens originated in the United States, Italy and Spain. The cDNA or gDNA used as material had been derived from T cells, B-cell-depleted T cells, or PBMCs.

TCRdb's copy holds only in-frame clones and misses some; the assay was immunoSEQ multiplex PCR. The sample includes approximately 200,000 clones, 65% to 90% seen only once; the top ten take 4.5% to 5.5%. V gave up 4 bases and J gave up 5 bases, with 10 bases separating them. CDR3 size: 13 residues. Looked up from germline, CDR1 is KGHDR and CDR2 is SFDVKD. Participants reported their clinical history, and cohort assignment relied on those reports. No more than 2 weeks before study entry, exposed participants had met a case of COVID-19. The chain has TRBV24-1 and TRBJ1-2; D may be TRBD1 (6 bases). The sample comprised PBMCs or T cells enriched from blood (not recorded which). The receptor comes from a woman between 25 and 40 years old who had been exposed to COVID-19. The CDR3 loop reads CATSDPTGYGYTF. In DNA, the CDR3 is TGTGCCACCAGTGACCCGACAGGTTATGGCTACACCTTC.